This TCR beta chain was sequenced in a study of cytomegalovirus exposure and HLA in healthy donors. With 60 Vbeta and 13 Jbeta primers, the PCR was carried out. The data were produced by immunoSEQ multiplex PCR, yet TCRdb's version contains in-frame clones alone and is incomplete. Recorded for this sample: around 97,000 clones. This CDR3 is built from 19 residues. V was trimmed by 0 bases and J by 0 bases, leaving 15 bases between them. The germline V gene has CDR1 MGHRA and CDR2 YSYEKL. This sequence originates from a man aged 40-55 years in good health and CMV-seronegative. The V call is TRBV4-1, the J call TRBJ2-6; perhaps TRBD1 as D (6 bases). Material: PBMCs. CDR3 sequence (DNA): TGCGCCAGCAGCCAAGATCTATCGGGACACCTCTCTGGGGCCAACGTCCTGACTTTC. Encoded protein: CASSQDLSGHLSGANVLTF.